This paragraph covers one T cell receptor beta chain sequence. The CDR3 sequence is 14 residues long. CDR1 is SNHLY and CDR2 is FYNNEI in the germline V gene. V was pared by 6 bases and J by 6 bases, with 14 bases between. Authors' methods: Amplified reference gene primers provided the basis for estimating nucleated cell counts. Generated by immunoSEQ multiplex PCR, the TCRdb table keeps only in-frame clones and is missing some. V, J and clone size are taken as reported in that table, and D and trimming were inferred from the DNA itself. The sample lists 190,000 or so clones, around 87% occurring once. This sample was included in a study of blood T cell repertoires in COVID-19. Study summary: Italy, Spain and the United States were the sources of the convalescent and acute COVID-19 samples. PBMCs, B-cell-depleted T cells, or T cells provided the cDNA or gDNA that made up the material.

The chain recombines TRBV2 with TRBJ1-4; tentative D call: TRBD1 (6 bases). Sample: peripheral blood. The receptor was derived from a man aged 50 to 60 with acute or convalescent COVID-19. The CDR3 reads CASRETGQDEKLFF. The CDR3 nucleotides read TGTGCCAGCAGGGAGACAGGCCAGGATGAAAAACTGTTTTTT.